The entry that follows covers one T cell receptor beta chain sequence. Its antigen is unidentified. The assay was immunoSEQ multiplex PCR, and TCRdb's table has in-frame clones only and misses some. Of some 2.1 million clones in the sample, approximately 95% were seen once. CD45RO-negative CD8 cells positively selected for CCR7 made up the naive population, which excluded terminally differentiated effector memory CD45RA+ cells. Donors, healthy HIV-negative adults, lacked recent acute infections or vaccinations. This sample is part of a study of shared clonotypes between healthy human individuals. Overall study: The study drew on two women and a few men aged 18 to 49 as donors. Study-level results: All-four-donor shared clonotypes had higher generation probabilities than non-shared clonotypes did. Shared clonotypes: 4.5% to 6.5% naive CD4, around 3.5% naive CD8, less than 2.5% memory CD4, 0.35% to 0.5% memory CD8.

Germline-derived CDR1 and CDR2 are LNHDA and SQIVND (reference sequence). CDR3 length equals 16 residues. Germline trimming cut 11 bases from V and 0 bases from J; bases unmatched to any gene: 13. The sequencing sample was made of naive CD8+ T cells sorted from blood. The V gene is TRBV19, the J gene TRBJ1-1; the match to TRBD1 covers 9 bases. The source of this sequence is a man aged 18 to 29 in good health. CDR3 loop: CASIQGARGLNTEAFF. The CDR3 region has the DNA TGTGCCTCAATACAGGGGGCGAGGGGTCTGAACACTGAAGCTTTCTTT.